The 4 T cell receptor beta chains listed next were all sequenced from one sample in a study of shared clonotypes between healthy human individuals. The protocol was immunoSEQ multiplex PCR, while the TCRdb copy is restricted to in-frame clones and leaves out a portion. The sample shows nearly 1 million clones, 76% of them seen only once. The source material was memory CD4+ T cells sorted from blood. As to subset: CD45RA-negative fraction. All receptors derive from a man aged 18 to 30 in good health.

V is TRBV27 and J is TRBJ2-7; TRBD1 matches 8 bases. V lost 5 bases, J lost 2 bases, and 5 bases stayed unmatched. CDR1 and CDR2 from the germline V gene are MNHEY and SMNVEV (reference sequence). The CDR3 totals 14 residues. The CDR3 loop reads CASSIGTGTYEQYF. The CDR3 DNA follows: TGTGCCAGCAGTATCGGGACAGGAACCTACGAGCAGTACTTC.

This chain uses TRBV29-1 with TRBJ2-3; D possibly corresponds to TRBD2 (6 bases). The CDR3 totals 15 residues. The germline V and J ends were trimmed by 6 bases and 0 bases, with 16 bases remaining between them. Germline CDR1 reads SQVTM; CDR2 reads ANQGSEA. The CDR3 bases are TGCAGCGTCTGGCGGCGGGGCGGGAGCACAGATACGCAGTATTTT. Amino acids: CSVWRRGGSTDTQYF.

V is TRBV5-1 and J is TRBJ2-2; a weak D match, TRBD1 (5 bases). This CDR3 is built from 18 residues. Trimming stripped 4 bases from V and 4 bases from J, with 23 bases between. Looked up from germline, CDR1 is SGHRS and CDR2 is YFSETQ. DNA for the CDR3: TGCGCCAGCAGCCTCTTTAGGGGCTCGTATTATACCACCGGGGAGCTGTTTTTT. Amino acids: CASSLFRGSYYTTGELFF.

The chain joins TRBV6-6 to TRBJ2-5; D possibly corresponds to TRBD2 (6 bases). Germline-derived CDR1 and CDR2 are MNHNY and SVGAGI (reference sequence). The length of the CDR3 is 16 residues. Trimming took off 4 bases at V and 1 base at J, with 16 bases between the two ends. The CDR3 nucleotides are TGTGCCAGCAGTTCGCTAGCGCGGTCGATCCAAGAGACCCAGTACTTC. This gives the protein CASSSLARSIQETQYF.